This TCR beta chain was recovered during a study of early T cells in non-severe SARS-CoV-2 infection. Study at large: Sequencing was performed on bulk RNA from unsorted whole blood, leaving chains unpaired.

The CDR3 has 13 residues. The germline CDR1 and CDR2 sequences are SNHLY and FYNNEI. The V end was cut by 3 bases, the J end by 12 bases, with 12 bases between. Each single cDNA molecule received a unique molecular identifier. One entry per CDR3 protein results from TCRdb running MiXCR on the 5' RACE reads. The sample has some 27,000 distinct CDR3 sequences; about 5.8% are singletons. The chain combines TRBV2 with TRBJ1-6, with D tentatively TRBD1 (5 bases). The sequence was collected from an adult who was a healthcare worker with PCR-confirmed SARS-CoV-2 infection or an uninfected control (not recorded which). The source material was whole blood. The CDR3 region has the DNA TGTGCCAGCAGTGATATGCAGGGTGGACCCCTCCACTTT. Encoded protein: CASSDMQGGPLHF.